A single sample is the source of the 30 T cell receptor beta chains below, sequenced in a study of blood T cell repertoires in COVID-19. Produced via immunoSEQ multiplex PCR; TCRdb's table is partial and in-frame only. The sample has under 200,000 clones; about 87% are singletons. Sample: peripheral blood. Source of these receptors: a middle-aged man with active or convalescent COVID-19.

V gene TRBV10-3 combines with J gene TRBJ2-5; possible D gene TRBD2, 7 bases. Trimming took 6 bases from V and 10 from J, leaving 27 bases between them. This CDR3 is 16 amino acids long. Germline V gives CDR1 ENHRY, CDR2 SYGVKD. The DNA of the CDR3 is TGTGCCATCAGCCCGCAGCAAAGGGGGGGCGTTGGTGGCCAGTACTTC. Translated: CAISPQQRGGVGGQYF.

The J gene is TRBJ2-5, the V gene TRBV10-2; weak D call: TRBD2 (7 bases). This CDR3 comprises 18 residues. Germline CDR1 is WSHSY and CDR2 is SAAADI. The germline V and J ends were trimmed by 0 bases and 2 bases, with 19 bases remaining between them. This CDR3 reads CASSESGGGARWQETQYF. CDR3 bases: TGCGCCAGCAGTGAGTCGGGTGGGGGGGCTCGGTGGCAAGAGACCCAGTACTTC.

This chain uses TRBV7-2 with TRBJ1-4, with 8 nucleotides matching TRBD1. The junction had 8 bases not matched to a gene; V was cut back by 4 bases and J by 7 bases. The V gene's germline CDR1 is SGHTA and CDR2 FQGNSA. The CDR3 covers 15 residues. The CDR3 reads CASSSQGAWGEKLFF. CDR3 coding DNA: TGTGCCAGCAGCTCCCAGGGGGCTTGGGGTGAAAAACTGTTTTTT.

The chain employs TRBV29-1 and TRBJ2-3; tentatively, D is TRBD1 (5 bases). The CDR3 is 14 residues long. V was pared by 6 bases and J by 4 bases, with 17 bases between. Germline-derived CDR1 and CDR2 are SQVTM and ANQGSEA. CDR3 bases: TGCAGCGTCCAAAAGCCCGACAGACCAGATACGCAGTATTTT. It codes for CSVQKPDRPDTQYF.

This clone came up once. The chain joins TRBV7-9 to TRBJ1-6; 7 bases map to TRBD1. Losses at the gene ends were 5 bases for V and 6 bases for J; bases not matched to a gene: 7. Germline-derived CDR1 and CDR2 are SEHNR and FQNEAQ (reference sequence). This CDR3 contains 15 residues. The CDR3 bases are TGTGCCAGCAGCCCAGTTCAGGGGGTTAATTCACCCCTCCACTTT. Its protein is CASSPVQGVNSPLHF. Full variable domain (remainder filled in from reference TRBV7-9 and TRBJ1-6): DTGVSQNPRHKITKRGQNVTFRCDPISEHNRLYWYRQTLGQGPEFLTYFQNEAQLEKSRLLSDRFSAERPKGSFSTLEIQRTEQGDSAMYLCASSPVQGVNSPLHFGNGTRLTVT.

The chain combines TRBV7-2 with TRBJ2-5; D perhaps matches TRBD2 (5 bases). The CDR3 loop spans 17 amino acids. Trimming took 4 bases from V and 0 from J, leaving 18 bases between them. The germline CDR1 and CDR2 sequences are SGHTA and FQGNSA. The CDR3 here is CASSSYPLQTNQETQYF. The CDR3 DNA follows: TGTGCCAGCAGCTCATACCCGTTACAGACTAACCAAGAGACCCAGTACTTC.

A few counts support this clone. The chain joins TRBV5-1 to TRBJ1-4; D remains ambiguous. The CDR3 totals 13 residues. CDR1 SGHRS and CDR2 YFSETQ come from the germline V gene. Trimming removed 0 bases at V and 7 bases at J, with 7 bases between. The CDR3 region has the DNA TGCGCCAGCAGCTTGGGAACGCGTGAAAAACTGTTTTTT. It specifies CASSLGTREKLFF.

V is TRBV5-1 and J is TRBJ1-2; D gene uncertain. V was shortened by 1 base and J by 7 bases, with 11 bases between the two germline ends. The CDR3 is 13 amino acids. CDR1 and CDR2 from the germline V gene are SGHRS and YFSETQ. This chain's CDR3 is CASSLSQAIGYTF. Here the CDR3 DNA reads TGCGCCAGCAGCTTGTCCCAGGCGATTGGCTACACCTTC.

The CDR3 here is CSGTGDTNEQFF. The CDR3 bases are TGCAGCGGTACCGGGGATACCAATGAGCAGTTCTTC. This chain connects TRBV29-1 to TRBJ2-1, with D tentatively TRBD2 (5 bases). This CDR3 comprises 12 residues. CDR1 is SQVTM, CDR2 ANQGSEA, per germline. Trimming took 7 bases from V and 6 from J, leaving 13 bases between them.

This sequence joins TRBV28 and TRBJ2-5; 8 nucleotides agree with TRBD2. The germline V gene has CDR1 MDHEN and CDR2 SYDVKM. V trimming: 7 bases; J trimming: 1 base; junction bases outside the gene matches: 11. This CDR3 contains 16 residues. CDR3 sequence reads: CASKTRLAGIQETQYF. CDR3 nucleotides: TGTGCCAGCAAAACGCGGCTAGCGGGCATCCAAGAGACCCAGTACTTC.

CDR3 sequence (DNA): TGCGCCAGCAGCTTGGTGGGGACTCCAGAGACCCAGTACTTC. This translates into CASSLVGTPETQYF. This chain links TRBV5-1 with TRBJ2-5, with a weak D call TRBD2 (6 bases). The V and J ends lost 0 bases and 4 bases respectively, with 10 bases between them. The germline V gene encodes CDR1 SGHRS and CDR2 YFSETQ. The CDR3 runs to 14 residues.

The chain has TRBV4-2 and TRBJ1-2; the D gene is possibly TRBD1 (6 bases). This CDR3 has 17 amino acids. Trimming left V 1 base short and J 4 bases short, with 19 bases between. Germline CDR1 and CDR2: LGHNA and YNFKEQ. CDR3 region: CASSQGGAGGGGYGYTF. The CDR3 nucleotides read TGTGCCAGCAGCCAAGGGGGAGCGGGGGGCGGAGGCTATGGCTACACCTTC.

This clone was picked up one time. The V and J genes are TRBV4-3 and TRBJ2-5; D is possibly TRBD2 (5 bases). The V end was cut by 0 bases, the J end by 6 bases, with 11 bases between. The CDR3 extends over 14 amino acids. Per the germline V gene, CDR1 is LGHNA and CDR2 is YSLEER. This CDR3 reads CASSQEAGLKTQYF. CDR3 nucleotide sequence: TGCGCCAGCAGCCAAGAGGCGGGTTTGAAGACCCAGTACTTC.

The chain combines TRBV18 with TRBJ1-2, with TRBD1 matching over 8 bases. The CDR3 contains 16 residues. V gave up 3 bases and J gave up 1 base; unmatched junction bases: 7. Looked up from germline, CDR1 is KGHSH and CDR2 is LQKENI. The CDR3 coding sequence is TGTGCCAGCTCACCTCCATCACAGGGGGTTAACTATGGCTACACCTTC. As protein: CASSPPSQGVNYGYTF.

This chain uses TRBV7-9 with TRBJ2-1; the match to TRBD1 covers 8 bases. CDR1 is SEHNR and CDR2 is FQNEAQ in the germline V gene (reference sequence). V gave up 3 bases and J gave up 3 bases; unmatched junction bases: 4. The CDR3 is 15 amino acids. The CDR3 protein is CASSFGQGYYNEQFF. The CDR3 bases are TGTGCCAGCAGCTTCGGACAGGGCTACTACAATGAGCAGTTCTTC. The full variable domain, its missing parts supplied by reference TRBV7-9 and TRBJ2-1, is DTGVSQNPRHKITKRGQNVTFRCDPISEHNRLYWYRQTLGQGPEFLTYFQNEAQLEKSRLLSDRFSAERPKGSFSTLEIQRTEQGDSAMYLCASSFGQGYYNEQFFGPGTRLTVL.

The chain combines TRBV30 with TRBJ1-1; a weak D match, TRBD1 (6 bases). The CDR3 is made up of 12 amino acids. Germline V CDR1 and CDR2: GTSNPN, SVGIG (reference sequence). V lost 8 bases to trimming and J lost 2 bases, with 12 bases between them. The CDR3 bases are TGTGCCGCAGACAGGACTAACACTGAAGCTTTCTTT. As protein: CAADRTNTEAFF. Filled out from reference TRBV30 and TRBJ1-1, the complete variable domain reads SQTIHQWPATLVQPVGSPLSLECTVEGTSNPNLYWYRQAAGRGLQLLFYSVGIGQISSEVPQNLSASRPQDRQFILSSKKLLLSDSGFYLCAADRTNTEAFFGQGTRLTVV.

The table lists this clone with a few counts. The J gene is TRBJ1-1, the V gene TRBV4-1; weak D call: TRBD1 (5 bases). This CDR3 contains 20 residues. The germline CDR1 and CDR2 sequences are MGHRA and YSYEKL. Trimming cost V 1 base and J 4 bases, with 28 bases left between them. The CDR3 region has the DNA TGCGCCAGCAGCCAAGTCGGGCTTAGGACACGAACATCACTGGGCACTGAAGCTTTCTTT. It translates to CASSQVGLRTRTSLGTEAFF.

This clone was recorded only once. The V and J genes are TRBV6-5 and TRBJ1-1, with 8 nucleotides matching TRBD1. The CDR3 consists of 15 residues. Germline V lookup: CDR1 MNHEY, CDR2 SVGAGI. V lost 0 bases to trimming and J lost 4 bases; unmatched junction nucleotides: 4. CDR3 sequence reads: CASSYSQGASTEAFF. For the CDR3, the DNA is TGTGCCAGCAGTTACTCCCAGGGGGCGAGCACTGAAGCTTTCTTT.

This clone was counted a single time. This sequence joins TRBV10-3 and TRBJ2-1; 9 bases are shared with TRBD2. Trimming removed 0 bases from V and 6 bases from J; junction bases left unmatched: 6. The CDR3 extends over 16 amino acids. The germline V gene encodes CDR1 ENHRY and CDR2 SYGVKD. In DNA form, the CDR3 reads TGTGCCATCAGTGAGTCCCCTAGCGGGGAGGTCAATGAGCAGTTCTTC. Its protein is CAISESPSGEVNEQFF.

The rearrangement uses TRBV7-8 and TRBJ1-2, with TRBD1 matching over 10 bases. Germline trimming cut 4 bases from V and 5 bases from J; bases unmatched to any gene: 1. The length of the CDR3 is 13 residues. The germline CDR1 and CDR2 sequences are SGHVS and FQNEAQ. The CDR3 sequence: CASSSDRGYGYTF. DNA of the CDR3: TGTGCCAGCAGCTCGGACAGGGGGTATGGCTACACCTTC.

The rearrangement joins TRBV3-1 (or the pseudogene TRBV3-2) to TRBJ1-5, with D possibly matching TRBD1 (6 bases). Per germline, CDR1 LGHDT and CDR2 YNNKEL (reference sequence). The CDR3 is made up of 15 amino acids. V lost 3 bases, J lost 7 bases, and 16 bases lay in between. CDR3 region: CASSQKNRAAQPQHF. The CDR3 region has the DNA TGTGCCAGCAGCCAGAAAAACAGGGCCGCCCAGCCCCAGCATTTT.

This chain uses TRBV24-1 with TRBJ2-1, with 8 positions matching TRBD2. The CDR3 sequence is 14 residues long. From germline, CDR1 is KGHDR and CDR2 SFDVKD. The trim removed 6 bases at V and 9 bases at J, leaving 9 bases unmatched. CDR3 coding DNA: TGTGCCACCAGTAAGGATAGCGGGGCAACTGAGCAGTTCTTC. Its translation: CATSKDSGATEQFF.

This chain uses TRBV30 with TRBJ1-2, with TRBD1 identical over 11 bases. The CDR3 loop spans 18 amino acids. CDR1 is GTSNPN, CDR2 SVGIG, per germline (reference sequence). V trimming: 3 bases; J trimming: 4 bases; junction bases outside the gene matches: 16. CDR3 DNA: TGTGCCTGGAGCCCCACCCCTCGGACAGGGGGCTTTAGCTATGGCTACACCTTC. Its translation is CAWSPTPRTGGFSYGYTF.

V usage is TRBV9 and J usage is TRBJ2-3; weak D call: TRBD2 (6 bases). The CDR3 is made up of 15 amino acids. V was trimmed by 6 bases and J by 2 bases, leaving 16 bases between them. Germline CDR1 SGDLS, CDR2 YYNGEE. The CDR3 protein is CASNLLGGNTDTQYF. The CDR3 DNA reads TGTGCCAGCAATTTGCTGGGGGGAAACACAGATACGCAGTATTTT.

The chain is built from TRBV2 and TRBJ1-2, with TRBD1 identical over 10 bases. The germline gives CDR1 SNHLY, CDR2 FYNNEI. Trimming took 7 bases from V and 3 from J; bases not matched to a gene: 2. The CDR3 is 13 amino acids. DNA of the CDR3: TGTGCCAGCAATGGACAGGGGGACTATGGCTACACCTTC. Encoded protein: CASNGQGDYGYTF.

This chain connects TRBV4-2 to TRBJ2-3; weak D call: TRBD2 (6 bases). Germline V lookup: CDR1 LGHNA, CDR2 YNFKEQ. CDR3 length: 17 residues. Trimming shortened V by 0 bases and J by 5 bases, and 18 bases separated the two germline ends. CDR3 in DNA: TGTGCCAGCAGCCAAGATCCCCCCCACGGGGGTGGAGATACGCAGTATTTT. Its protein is CASSQDPPHGGGDTQYF.

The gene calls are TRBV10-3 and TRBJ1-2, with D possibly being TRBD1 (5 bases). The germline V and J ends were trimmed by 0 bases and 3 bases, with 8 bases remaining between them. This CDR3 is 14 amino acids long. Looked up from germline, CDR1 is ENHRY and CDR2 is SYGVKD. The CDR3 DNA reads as TGTGCCATCAGTGAGTCATGGGGCGACTATGGCTACACCTTC. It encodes CAISESWGDYGYTF.

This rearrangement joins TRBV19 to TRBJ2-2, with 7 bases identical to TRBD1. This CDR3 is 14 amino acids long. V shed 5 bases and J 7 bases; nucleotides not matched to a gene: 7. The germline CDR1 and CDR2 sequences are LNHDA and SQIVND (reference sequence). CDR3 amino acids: CASSVYRGDGELFF. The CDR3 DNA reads TGTGCCAGTAGTGTCTACAGGGGCGACGGGGAGCTGTTTTTT.

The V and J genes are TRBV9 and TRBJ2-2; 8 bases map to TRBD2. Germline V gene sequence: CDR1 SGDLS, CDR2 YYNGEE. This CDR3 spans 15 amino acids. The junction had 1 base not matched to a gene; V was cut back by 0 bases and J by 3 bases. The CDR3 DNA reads TGTGCCAGCAGCGTAGACGGGGGGGACACCGGGGAGCTGTTTTTT. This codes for CASSVDGGDTGELFF.

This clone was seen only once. The DNA for the CDR3 is TGTGCCAGCAGTTACGGGGCAACCCAAGAGACCCAGTACTTC. This codes for CASSYGATQETQYF. J is TRBJ2-5 and V is TRBV6-5, with a tentative D call TRBD1 (5 bases). The ends were cut back, 2 bases at V and 1 base at J, with 8 bases in the middle. Germline V gives CDR1 MNHEY, CDR2 SVGAGI. The CDR3 is 14 residues long.